One and the same sample provided the 13 T cell receptor beta chains below, sequenced in a study of spatial heterogeneity in lung cancer. Time point described: sample taken at primary tumor resection. The study sequenced unsorted whole RNA from tumor, nontumor lung or frozen PBMC. TCRdb re-analysed the 5' RACE reads in MiXCR, keeping a single row per CDR3 protein. This table has about 82,000 distinct CDR3 sequences, over 9.5% appearing once. The sequencing used PBMCs, collected at surgery. These receptors were collected from a male donor with early-stage non-small cell lung cancer.

The chain employs TRBV7-9 and TRBJ2-1; D is perhaps TRBD2 (6 bases). V was clipped by 1 base and J by 4 bases, with 11 bases between them. From germline, CDR1 is SEHNR and CDR2 FQNEAQ (reference sequence). The length of the CDR3 is 15 residues. In nucleotides, the CDR3 is TGTGCCAGCAGCTTAGTAGCGGAGAAATACAATGAGCAGTTCTTC. This sequence encodes CASSLVAEKYNEQFF.

The sample holds a few counts of this clonotype. This chain joins TRBV5-1 and TRBJ2-3; 10 bases agree with TRBD2. Per germline, CDR1 SGHRS and CDR2 YFSETQ. With V trimmed by 0 bases and J by 2 bases, 6 bases remained unmatched. The CDR3 sequence is 17 residues long. CDR3 DNA: TGCGCCAGCAGCTTGGCCGGTAGCGGGGGGTACACAGATACGCAGTATTTT. Its protein is CASSLAGSGGYTDTQYF.

The CDR3 loop is CASSLRDLNNYGYTF. The DNA for the CDR3 is TGTGCCAGCAGCTTAAGGGACCTGAATAACTATGGCTACACCTTC. The chain recombines TRBV11-1 with TRBJ1-2, with TRBD1 as a possible D gene (5 bases). Germline V gene sequence: CDR1 SGHAT, CDR2 FQDESV (reference sequence). The CDR3 contains 15 residues. With 2 bases removed from V and 1 base from J, the gap between germline ends came to 11 bases.

This clonotype has just a few counts. The J gene is TRBJ1-1, the V gene TRBV7-8; D may be TRBD1 (5 bases). CDR1 is SGHVS, CDR2 FQNEAQ, per germline. V was shortened by 2 bases and J by 0 bases, with 19 bases between the two germline ends. This CDR3 contains 18 residues. DNA for the CDR3: TGTGCCAGCAGCTTACGGGGCGCCGGGAGCGTCGTGAACACTGAAGCTTTCTTT. Translated: CASSLRGAGSVVNTEAFF.

The chain has TRBV20-1 and TRBJ2-1; 8 nucleotides match TRBD1. The CDR3 has 15 residues. Germline CDR1 reads DFQATT; CDR2 reads SNEGSKA (reference sequence). V shed 1 base, J shed 6 bases, and the junction held 8 bases outside the gene matches. CDR3: CSARAGRGHGNEQFF. For the CDR3, the DNA is TGCAGTGCTAGAGCGGGCAGGGGGCATGGCAATGAGCAGTTCTTC.

This chain connects TRBV5-1 to TRBJ2-3; D not resolved. Germline V lookup: CDR1 SGHRS, CDR2 YFSETQ. V lost 5 bases and J 0 bases, leaving 10 bases between the germline ends. This CDR3 contains 14 residues. CDR3 in amino acids: CASRLDGSTDTQYF. As DNA, the CDR3 is TGCGCCAGCAGGCTCGATGGGAGCACAGATACGCAGTATTTT.

This clonotype has a handful of counts. The CDR3 DNA is TGTGCCAGCAGCGTGGCGGCAGGGGTTTACGAGCAGTACTTC. Its protein is CASSVAAGVYEQYF. This chain connects TRBV9 to TRBJ2-7; D perhaps matches TRBD1 (6 bases). The germline V and J ends were trimmed by 2 bases and 4 bases, with 13 bases remaining between them. This CDR3 is 14 amino acids long. Germline assignment: CDR1 SGDLS and CDR2 YYNGEE. Together with reference TRBV9 and TRBJ2-7, the CDR3 gives the full variable domain: DSGVTQTPKHLITATGQRVTLRCSPRSGDLSVYWYQQSLDQGLQFLIQYYNGEERAKGNILERFSAQQFPDLHSELNLSSLELGDSALYFCASSVAAGVYEQYFGPGTRLTVT.

Ten or more counts support this clonotype. The V call is TRBV21-1, the J call TRBJ2-7. TRBV21-1 is classified as a pseudogene. The length of the CDR3 is 11 residues. CDR3 sequence: CASSKGREQYF. CDR3 in DNA: TGTGCCAGCAGCAAAGGGCGGGAGCAGTACTTC.

This clonotype occurred many times. As DNA, the CDR3 is TGTGCCAGCGGAACCGCGGTAAAGCAGTTCTTC. Residues: CASGTAVKQFF. The chain joins TRBV3-1 to TRBJ2-1; no clear D. V lost 8 bases, J lost 11 bases, and 13 bases lay in between. CDR1 and CDR2 (germline): LGHDT, YNNKEL (reference sequence). There are 11 residues in the CDR3.

Only a few counts were recorded for this clonotype. This sequence joins TRBV29-1 and TRBJ2-1; the D call may be TRBD1 or TRBD2 (5 bases each). The CDR3 has 17 amino acids. Germline CDR1 SQVTM, CDR2 ANQGSEA. V was shortened by 6 bases and J by 0 bases, with 21 bases between the two germline ends. Written as DNA, the CDR3 is TGCAGCGTGGGGGAAAATTCGAGACCGCACTCCTACAATGAGCAGTTCTTC. Protein: CSVGENSRPHSYNEQFF.

This clonotype was observed a handful of times. This rearrangement joins TRBV29-1 to TRBJ2-7; the D gene could be TRBD1 or TRBD2 (6 bases each). The CDR3 consists of 14 residues. Germline V lookup: CDR1 SQVTM, CDR2 ANQGSEA. Trimming pared 3 bases from V and 1 base from J, leaving 13 bases between. CDR3 in amino acids: CSVDGGLGSYEQYF. CDR3 nucleotides: TGCAGCGTTGATGGGGGGCTAGGGTCCTACGAGCAGTACTTC.

This clonotype was counted many times. The CDR3 DNA reads TGTGCCAGCAGCTTGGTGGGTAACTATGGCTACACCTTC. Protein: CASSLVGNYGYTF. The chain recombines TRBV5-6 with TRBJ1-2; no firm D call. Germline V gives CDR1 SGHDT, CDR2 YYEEEE. This CDR3 spans 13 amino acids. Trimming removed 0 bases from V and 1 base from J, with 4 bases in between.

The chain is built from TRBV6-5 and TRBJ1-2, with TRBD1 identical over 9 bases. The CDR3 extends over 16 amino acids. Germline V gene lookup returns CDR1 MNHEY and CDR2 SVGAGI. V trimming: 0 bases; J trimming: 8 bases; junction bases outside the gene matches: 10. CDR3 bases: TGTGCCAGCAGTTACTCGATCGGGACAGGGTCTAGAGGCTACACCTTC. This codes for CASSYSIGTGSRGYTF.